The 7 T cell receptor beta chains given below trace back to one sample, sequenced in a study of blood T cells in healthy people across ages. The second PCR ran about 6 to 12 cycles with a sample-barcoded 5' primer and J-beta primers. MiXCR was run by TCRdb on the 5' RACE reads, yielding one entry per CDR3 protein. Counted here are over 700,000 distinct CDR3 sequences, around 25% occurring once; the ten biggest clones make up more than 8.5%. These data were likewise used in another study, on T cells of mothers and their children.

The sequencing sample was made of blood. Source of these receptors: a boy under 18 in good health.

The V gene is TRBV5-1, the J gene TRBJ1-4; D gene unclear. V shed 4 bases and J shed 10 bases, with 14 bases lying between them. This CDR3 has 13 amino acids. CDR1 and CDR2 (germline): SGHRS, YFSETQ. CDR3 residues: CASSPSGVGKLFF. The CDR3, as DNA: TGCGCCAGCAGCCCGAGCGGGGTGGGAAAACTGTTTTTT.

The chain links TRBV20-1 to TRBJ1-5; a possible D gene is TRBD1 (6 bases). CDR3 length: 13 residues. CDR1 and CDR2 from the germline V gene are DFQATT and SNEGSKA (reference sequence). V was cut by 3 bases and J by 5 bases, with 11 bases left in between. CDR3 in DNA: TGCAGTGCTAGCGGGGCAGGGGATCAGCCCCAGCATTTT. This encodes CSASGAGDQPQHF.

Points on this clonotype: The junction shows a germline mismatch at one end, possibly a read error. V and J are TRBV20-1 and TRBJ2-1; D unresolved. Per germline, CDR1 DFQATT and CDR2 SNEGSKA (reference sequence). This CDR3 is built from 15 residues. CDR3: CSARAPAHSYNGQFF. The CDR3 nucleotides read TGCAGTGCCCGGGCCCCAGCGCACTCCTACAATGGGCAGTTCTTC.

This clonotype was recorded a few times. The CDR3 region has the DNA TGTGCCAGCAGCCCCCGGGGGCGGGAAGGAGAGACCCAGTACTTC. Its translation: CASSPRGREGETQYF. The V and J genes are TRBV6-2 or TRBV6-3 and TRBJ2-5; D might be TRBD1 or TRBD2, each matching 6 bases. CDR3 length: 15 amino acids. V lost 6 bases and J lost 4, with 18 bases in between. CDR1 MNHEY and CDR2 SVGEGT come from the germline V gene.

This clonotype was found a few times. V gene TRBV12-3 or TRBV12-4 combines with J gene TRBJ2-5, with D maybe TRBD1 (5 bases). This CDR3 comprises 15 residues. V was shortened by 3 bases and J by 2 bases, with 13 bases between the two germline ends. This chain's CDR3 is CASSFYTGRQETQYF. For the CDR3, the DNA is TGTGCCAGCAGTTTTTATACAGGACGACAAGAGACCCAGTACTTC.

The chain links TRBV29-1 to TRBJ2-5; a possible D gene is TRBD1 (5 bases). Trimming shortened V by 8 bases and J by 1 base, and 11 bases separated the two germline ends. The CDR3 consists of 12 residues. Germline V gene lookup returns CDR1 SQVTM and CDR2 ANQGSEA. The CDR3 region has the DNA TGCAGCTTCACGCAGGGCCAAGAGACCCAGTACTTC. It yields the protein CSFTQGQETQYF.

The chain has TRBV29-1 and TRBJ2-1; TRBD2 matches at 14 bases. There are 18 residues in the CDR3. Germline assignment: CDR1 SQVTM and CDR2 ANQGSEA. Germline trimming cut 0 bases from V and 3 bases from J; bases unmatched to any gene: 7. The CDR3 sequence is CSVEETSGGDFYYNEQFF. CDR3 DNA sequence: TGCAGCGTTGAAGAGACTAGCGGGGGGGATTTTTACTACAATGAGCAGTTCTTC.